These 14 T cell receptor beta chains came from one sample sequenced in a study of T cell responses to AZD1222 COVID-19 vaccine. Sequencing was performed with immunoSEQ multiplex PCR; in TCRdb, only in-frame clones are kept and a portion is missing. The data contain some 130,000 clones, approximately 88% of them singletons. This material consisted of peripheral blood, taken on day 0 of MenACWY control vaccination. These TCRs come from an adult in good health.

The chain carries TRBV24-1 and TRBJ2-2; 13 bases agree with TRBD2. The V gene end was trimmed by 4 bases and the J gene end by 4 bases; junction bases not matched to a gene: 2. This CDR3 contains 16 residues. Germline loops: CDR1 KGHDR, CDR2 SFDVKD. The CDR3 region is CATSDWTSGSTGELFF. CDR3 nucleotide sequence: TGTGCCACCAGTGACTGGACTAGCGGGAGCACCGGGGAGCTGTTTTTT.

This chain joins TRBV4-1 and TRBJ2-7; 8 bases map to TRBD1. Germline CDR1 reads MGHRA; CDR2 reads YSYEKL. J gave up 2 bases and V 7 bases, and 10 bases lay outside the gene matches. The CDR3 is 15 amino acids. The CDR3 protein is CASKSTSGQAYEQYF. Here the CDR3 DNA reads TGCGCCAGCAAATCGACCTCGGGACAGGCCTACGAGCAGTACTTC.

The V gene is TRBV9, the J gene TRBJ1-1; the D is unclear. This CDR3 spans 13 amino acids. The germline V gene has CDR1 SGDLS and CDR2 YYNGEE. The ends were cut back, 4 bases at V and 4 bases at J, with 11 bases in the middle. The CDR3 spells CASSPAGGTEAFF. CDR3 bases: TGTGCCAGCAGCCCGGCTGGAGGCACTGAAGCTTTCTTT.

The chain is built from TRBV20-1 and TRBJ1-1; the D gene is possibly TRBD1 (5 bases). Trimming shortened V by 6 bases and J by 3 bases, and 8 bases separated the two germline ends. CDR1 and CDR2 (germline): DFQATT, SNEGSKA (reference sequence). The length of the CDR3 is 11 residues. In DNA form, the CDR3 reads TGCAGTGCGGAACAGGACACTGAAGCTTTCTTT. It is translated as CSAEQDTEAFF.

The genes are TRBV3-1 (or the pseudogene TRBV3-2) and TRBJ2-5; D is perhaps TRBD1 (5 bases). This CDR3 has 14 residues. V shed 0 bases and J shed 4 bases, with 9 bases lying between them. Germline-derived CDR1 and CDR2 are LGHDT and YNNKEL (reference sequence). The CDR3: CASSQEGQGETQYF. In DNA, the CDR3 is TGTGCCAGCAGCCAAGAGGGTCAGGGAGAGACCCAGTACTTC.

V usage is TRBV7-9 and J usage is TRBJ1-2; D call uncertain. The CDR3 contains 15 residues. Germline V CDR1 and CDR2: SEHNR, FQNEAQ (reference sequence). Trimming pared 1 base from V and 0 bases from J, leaving 9 bases between. In nucleotides, the CDR3 is TGTGCCAGCAGCTTAGAGAACGGTGCTAACTATGGCTACACCTTC. Translating it yields CASSLENGANYGYTF. Based on the CDR3 plus reference TRBV7-9 and TRBJ1-2, the full variable domain is DTGVSQNPRHKITKRGQNVTFRCDPISEHNRLYWYRQTLGQGPEFLTYFQNEAQLEKSRLLSDRFSAERPKGSFSTLEIQRTEQGDSAMYLCASSLENGANYGYTFGSGTRLTVV.

This clone was found a few times. The chain uses TRBV9 and TRBJ2-2; 10 bases map to TRBD2. Germline V CDR1 and CDR2: SGDLS, YYNGEE. There are 17 residues in the CDR3. V trimming: 5 bases; J trimming: 0 bases; junction bases outside the gene matches: 7. The CDR3 protein is CASRSSGSSANTGELFF. The CDR3 DNA reads TGTGCCAGCAGGTCTAGCGGGAGTTCAGCGAACACCGGGGAGCTGTTTTTT. Complete variable domain (other parts from reference TRBV9 and TRBJ2-2): DSGVTQTPKHLITATGQRVTLRCSPRSGDLSVYWYQQSLDQGLQFLIQYYNGEERAKGNILERFSAQQFPDLHSELNLSSLELGDSALYFCASRSSGSSANTGELFFGEGSRLTVL.

This chain uses TRBV10-2 with TRBJ1-1; TRBD1 aligns across 8 bases. V shed 7 bases and J 5 bases; nucleotides not matched to a gene: 9. The CDR3 loop spans 14 amino acids. Germline-derived CDR1 and CDR2 are WSHSY and SAAADI. CDR3 bases: TGCGCCAGCATTGGACAGGGACGGGATACTGAAGCTTTCTTT. Encoded protein: CASIGQGRDTEAFF.

V gene TRBV19 combines with J gene TRBJ1-5, with TRBD1 as a possible D gene (5 bases). Trimming shortened V by 3 bases and J by 4 bases, and 22 bases separated the two germline ends. The CDR3 contains 18 residues. CDR1 LNHDA and CDR2 SQIVND come from the germline V gene (reference sequence). The CDR3 nucleotides read TGTGCCAGTAGTATGGTTGGTGGGGACCGTGTGTGGAATCAGCCCCAGCATTTT. Its protein is CASSMVGGDRVWNQPQHF.

The chain carries TRBV10-3 and TRBJ2-7; no clear D gene. The V gene lost 4 bases and the J gene lost 3 bases, with 7 bases spanning the gap. Germline CDR1 and CDR2: ENHRY and SYGVKD. This CDR3 has 12 amino acids. Here the CDR3 DNA reads TGTGCCATCAGTGGAACAGACTACGAGCAGTACTTC. It codes for CAISGTDYEQYF.

The chain links TRBV5-4 to TRBJ2-7, with 7 bases that match TRBD1. Germline CDR1 SGHNT, CDR2 YYREEE (reference sequence). CDR3 length equals 13 residues. Trimming at V came to 4 bases and at J to 2 bases, leaving 3 bases not matched to a gene. Written as DNA, the CDR3 is TGTGCCAGCAGCATAGGGACAGCCTACGAGCAGTACTTC. This sequence encodes CASSIGTAYEQYF.

The chain uses TRBV24-1 and TRBJ2-3, with 8 bases matching TRBD2. From germline, CDR1 is KGHDR and CDR2 SFDVKD. J was trimmed by 4 bases and V by 6 bases; bases with no gene match: 5. The CDR3 sequence is 14 residues long. In DNA, the CDR3 is TGTGCCACCAGTCTTCCGGGAGGGGCAGATACGCAGTATTTT. It specifies CATSLPGGADTQYF.

The chain is built from TRBV30 and TRBJ1-1; D gene unclear. The germline V gene has CDR1 GTSNPN and CDR2 SVGIG (reference sequence). Trimming pared 2 bases from V and 0 bases from J, leaving 7 bases between. This CDR3 region has 13 residues. The CDR3 DNA sequence: TGTGCCTGGAGTACCGGATTGAACACTGAAGCTTTCTTT. This gives the protein CAWSTGLNTEAFF.

This clone came up a few times. The chain joins TRBV7-2 to TRBJ1-2, with D possibly being TRBD1 (6 bases). Looked up from germline, CDR1 is SGHTA and CDR2 is FQGNSA. The CDR3 spans 14 residues. V lost 1 base, J lost 8 bases, and 14 bases lay in between. Here the CDR3 reads CASSLDTGLRGYTF. For the CDR3, the DNA is TGTGCCAGCAGCTTAGATACAGGGTTAAGAGGCTACACCTTC. The full variable domain, completed using reference TRBV7-2 and TRBJ1-2, is GAGVSQSPSNKVTEKGKDVELRCDPISGHTALYWYRQSLGQGLEFLIYFQGNSAPDKSGLPSDRFSAERTGGSVSTLTIQRTQQEDSAVYLCASSLDTGLRGYTFGSGTRLTVV.